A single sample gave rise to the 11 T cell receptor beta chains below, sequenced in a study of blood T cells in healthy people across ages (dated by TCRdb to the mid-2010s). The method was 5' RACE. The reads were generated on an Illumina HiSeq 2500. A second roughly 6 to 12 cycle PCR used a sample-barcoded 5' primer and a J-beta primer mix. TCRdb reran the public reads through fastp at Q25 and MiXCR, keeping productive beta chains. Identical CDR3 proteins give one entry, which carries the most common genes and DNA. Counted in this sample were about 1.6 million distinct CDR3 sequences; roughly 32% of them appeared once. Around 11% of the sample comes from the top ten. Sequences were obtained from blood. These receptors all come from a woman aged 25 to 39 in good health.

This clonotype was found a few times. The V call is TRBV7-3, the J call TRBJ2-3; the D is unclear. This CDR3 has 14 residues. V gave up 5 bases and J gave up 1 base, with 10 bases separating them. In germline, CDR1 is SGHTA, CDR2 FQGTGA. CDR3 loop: CASSITVGTDTQYF. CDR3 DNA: TGTGCCAGCAGCATTACGGTGGGCACAGATACGCAGTATTTT.

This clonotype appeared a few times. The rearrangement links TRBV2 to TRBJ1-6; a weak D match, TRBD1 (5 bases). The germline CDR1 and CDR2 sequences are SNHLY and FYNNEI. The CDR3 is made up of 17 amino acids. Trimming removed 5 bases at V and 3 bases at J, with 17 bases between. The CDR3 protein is CASSLDSLNNYNSPLHF. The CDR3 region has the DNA TGTGCCAGCAGTTTAGACAGTCTAAACAACTATAATTCACCCCTCCACTTT.

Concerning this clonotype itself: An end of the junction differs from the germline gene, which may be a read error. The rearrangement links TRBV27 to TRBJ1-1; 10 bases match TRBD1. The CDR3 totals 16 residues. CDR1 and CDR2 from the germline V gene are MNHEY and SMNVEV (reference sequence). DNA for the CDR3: TGTGCCAGCAGTTTGGGACAGGGGATAGGGAACACTGAAGTTTTCTTT. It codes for CASSLGQGIGNTEVFF.

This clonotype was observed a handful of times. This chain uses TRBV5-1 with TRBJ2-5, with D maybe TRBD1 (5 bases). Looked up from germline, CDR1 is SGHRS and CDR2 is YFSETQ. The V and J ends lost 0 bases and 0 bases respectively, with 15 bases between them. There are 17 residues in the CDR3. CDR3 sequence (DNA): TGCGCCAGCAGCTTGGAGGGGAACTCGCGGTACCAAGAGACCCAGTACTTC. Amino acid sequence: CASSLEGNSRYQETQYF.

CDR3 sequence: CASSLEGRAYTDTQYF. In DNA, the CDR3 is TGTGCCAGCAGCTTGGAGGGCCGAGCGTACACAGATACGCAGTATTTT. The chain is built from TRBV5-8 and TRBJ2-3; D is uncertain. This CDR3 contains 16 residues. From germline, CDR1 is SGHTS and CDR2 YDEGEE. Trimming took 0 bases from V and 2 from J, leaving 13 bases between them.

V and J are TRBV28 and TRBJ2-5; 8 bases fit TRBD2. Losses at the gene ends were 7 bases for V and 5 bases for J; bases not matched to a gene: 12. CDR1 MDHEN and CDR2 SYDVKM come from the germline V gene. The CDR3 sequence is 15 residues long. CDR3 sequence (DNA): TGTGCCAGCAATACCCCGGGGGGGATTGGGGAGACCCAGTACTTC. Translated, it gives CASNTPGGIGETQYF.

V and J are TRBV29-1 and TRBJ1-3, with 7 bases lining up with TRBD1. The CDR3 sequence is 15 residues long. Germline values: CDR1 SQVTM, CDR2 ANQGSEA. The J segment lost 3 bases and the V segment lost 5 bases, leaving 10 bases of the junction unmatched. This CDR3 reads CSVYLQGVNGNTIYF. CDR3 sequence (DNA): TGCAGCGTTTACCTCCAGGGGGTGAATGGAAACACCATATATTTT.

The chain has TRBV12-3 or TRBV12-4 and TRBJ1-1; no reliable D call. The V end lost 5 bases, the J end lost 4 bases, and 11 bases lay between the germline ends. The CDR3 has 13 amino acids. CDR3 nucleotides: TGTGCCAGCAGTCTTCAGTTGATCACTGAAGCTTTCTTT. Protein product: CASSLQLITEAFF.

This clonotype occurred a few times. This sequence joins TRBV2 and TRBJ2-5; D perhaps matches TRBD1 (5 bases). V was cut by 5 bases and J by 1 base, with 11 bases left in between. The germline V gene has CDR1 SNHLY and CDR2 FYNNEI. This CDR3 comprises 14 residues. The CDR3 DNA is TGTGCCAGCAGTCTAGACAGTCCCCAAGAGACCCAGTACTTC. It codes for CASSLDSPQETQYF.

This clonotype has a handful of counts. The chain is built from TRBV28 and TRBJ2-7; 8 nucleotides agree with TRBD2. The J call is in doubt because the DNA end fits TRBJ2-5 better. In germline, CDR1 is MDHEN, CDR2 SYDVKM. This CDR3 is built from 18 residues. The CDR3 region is CASSSEDTSGSVIETQYF. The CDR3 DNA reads TGTGCCAGCAGTTCAGAGGACACAAGCGGGAGTGTAATAGAGACCCAGTACTTC.

CDR3 nucleotides: TGTGCCAGCAGCTGGTCAGACGCGAACACTGAAGCTTTCTTT. Its protein is CASSWSDANTEAFF. V and J are TRBV5-6 and TRBJ1-1, with D unresolved. The CDR3 length is 14 residues. The germline V gene encodes CDR1 SGHDT and CDR2 YYEEEE. The germline V and J ends were trimmed by 3 bases and 1 base, with 10 bases remaining between them.